This T cell receptor beta chain stems from a study of T cell repertoires in cytomegalovirus infection. Regarding the study as a whole: What dominated the ex vivo response were HLA-C-restricted CMV-specific TCR beta clonotypes.

Using its own MiXCR run on the reads, TCRdb lists one record per CDR3 protein. The sample holds a few hundred thousand distinct CDR3 sequences, more than 9% seen once. Germline V lookup: CDR1 KGHSH, CDR2 LQKENI. The CDR3 is 17 residues long. Trimming took off 3 bases at V and 2 bases at J, with 20 bases between the two ends. Regarding this clonotype: The antigen remains undetermined.

Sequencing was done on a sample of PBMCs. The TCR was taken from a human donor in good health (CMV status not recorded). Some clones in this sample may be carry-over from other donors' samples. The V and J genes are TRBV18 and TRBJ2-7, with D possibly matching TRBD2 (5 bases). The CDR3 loop is CASSPPRPRVGTYEQYF. CDR3 bases: TGTGCCAGCTCACCCCCCCGGCCGAGGGTTGGGACCTACGAGCAGTACTTC.